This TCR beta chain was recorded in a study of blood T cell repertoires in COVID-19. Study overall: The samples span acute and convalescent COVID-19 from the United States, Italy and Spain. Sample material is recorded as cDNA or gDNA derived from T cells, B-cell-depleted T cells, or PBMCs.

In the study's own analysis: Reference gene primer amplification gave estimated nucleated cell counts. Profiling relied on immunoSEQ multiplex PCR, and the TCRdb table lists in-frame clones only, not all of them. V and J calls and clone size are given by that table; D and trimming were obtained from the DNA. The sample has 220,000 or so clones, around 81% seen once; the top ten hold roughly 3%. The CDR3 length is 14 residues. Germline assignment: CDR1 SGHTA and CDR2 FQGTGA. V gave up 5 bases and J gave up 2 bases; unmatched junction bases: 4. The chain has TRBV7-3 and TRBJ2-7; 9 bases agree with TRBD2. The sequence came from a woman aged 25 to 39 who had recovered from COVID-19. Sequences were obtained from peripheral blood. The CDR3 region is CASSKTSGPYEQYF. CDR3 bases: TGTGCCAGCAGCAAAACTAGCGGGCCCTACGAGCAGTACTTC. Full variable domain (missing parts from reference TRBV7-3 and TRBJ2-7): GAGVSQTPSNKVTEKGKYVELRCDPISGHTALYWYRQSLGQGPEFLIYFQGTGAADDSGLPNDRFFAVRPEGSVSTLKIQRTERGDSAVYLCASSKTSGPYEQYFGPGTRLTVT.